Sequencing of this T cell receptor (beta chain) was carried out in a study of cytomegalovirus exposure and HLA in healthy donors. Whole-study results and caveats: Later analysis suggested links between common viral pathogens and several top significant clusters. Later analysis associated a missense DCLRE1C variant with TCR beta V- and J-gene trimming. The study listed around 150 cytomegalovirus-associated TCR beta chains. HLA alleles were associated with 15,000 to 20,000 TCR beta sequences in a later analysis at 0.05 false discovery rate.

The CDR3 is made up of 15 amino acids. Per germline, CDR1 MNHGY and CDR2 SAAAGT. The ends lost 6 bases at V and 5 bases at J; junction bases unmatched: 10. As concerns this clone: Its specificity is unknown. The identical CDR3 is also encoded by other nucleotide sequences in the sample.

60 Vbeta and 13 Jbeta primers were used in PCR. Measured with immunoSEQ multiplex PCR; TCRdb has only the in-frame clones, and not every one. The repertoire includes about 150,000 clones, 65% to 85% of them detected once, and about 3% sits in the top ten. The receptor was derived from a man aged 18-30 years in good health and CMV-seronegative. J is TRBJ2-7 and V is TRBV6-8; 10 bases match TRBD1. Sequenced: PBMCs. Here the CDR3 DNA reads TGTGCCAGCAGCCGGGGCATGACAGGGGGCGACGAGCAGTACTTC. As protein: CASSRGMTGGDEQYF.